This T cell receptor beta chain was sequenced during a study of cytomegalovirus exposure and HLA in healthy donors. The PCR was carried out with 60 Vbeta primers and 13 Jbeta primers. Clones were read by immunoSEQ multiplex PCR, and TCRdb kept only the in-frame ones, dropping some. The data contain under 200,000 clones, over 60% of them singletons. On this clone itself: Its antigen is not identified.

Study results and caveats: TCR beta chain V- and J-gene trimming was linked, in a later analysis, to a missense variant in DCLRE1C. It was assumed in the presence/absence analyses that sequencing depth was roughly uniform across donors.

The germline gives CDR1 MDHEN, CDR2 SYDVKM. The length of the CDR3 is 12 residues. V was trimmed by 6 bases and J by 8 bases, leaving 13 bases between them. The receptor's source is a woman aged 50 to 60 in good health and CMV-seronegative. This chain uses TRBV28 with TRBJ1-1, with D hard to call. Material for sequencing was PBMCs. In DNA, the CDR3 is TGTGCCAGCAGCCTACTTCAGGTAGAAGCTTTCTTT. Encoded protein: CASSLLQVEAFF.